The 18 T cell receptor beta chains reported below all come from one sample, sequenced in a study of shared clonotypes between healthy human individuals (dated by TCRdb to the early 2020s). Receptor libraries were prepared by the immunoSEQ multiplex PCR assay. This immuneACCESS table, as held by TCRdb, lists in-frame sequences with V and J called but not all clones. Of the missing ones, under half trace to an unresolved V gene in checked studies; the others have no known cause. Present in this sample are over 1.4 million clones, roughly 96% of which were seen just once. The ten largest account for 1% to 1.5% of the sample. The specimen sequenced was naive CD4+ T cells sorted from blood. The cell subset or site tag for this specimen amounts to: CD45RA+ positively selected. These receptors were collected from a young man in good health.

The V gene is TRBV25-1, the J gene TRBJ2-1, with 10 bases that match TRBD2. The CDR3 extends over 17 amino acids. V lost 3 bases to trimming and J lost 7 bases; unmatched junction nucleotides: 12. Germline-derived CDR1 and CDR2 are MGHDK and SYGVNS. The CDR3 coding sequence is TGTGCCAGCAGTGAGGCCAGCGGGAGGGCCCAGGGAAATGAGCAGTTCTTC. This sequence encodes CASSEASGRAQGNEQFF.

The V gene is TRBV18, the J gene TRBJ2-7; 9 positions agree with TRBD2. CDR3 length: 14 residues. Losses at the gene ends were 3 bases for V and 3 bases for J; bases not matched to a gene: 3. Germline CDR1 and CDR2: KGHSH and LQKENI. The CDR3 spells CASSPVAGDYEQYF. The CDR3, as DNA: TGTGCCAGCTCACCTGTAGCGGGGGACTACGAGCAGTACTTC.

This chain links TRBV5-4 with TRBJ2-5, with D tentatively TRBD2 (6 bases). The length of the CDR3 is 15 residues. Trimming took off 5 bases at V and 1 base at J, with 15 bases between the two ends. CDR1 and CDR2 from the germline V gene are SGHNT and YYREEE (reference sequence). The CDR3 reads CASRAGGSGQETQYF. The CDR3 DNA reads TGTGCCAGCAGAGCCGGGGGTAGCGGCCAAGAGACCCAGTACTTC.

This chain uses TRBV7-9 with TRBJ2-2; D unresolved. There are 14 residues in the CDR3. The V gene lost 2 bases and the J gene lost 2 bases, with 6 bases spanning the gap. The germline V gene encodes CDR1 SEHNR and CDR2 FQNEAQ (reference sequence). CDR3 amino acids: CASSLSVNTGELFF. CDR3 DNA sequence: TGTGCCAGCAGCTTATCAGTAAACACCGGGGAGCTGTTTTTT.

J is TRBJ2-2 and V is TRBV11-2; 8 bases align to TRBD1. Germline lookup yields CDR1 SGHAT and CDR2 FQNNGV. Trimming at V came to 6 bases and at J to 4 bases, leaving 10 bases not matched to a gene. The CDR3 has 16 amino acids. CDR3: CASRGIRGLVTGELFF. In DNA, the CDR3 is TGTGCCAGCAGGGGTATCAGGGGGCTGGTCACCGGGGAGCTGTTTTTT. Drawing the rest from reference TRBV11-2 and TRBJ2-2, the complete variable domain is EAGVAQSPRYKIIEKRQSVAFWCNPISGHATLYWYQQILGQGPKLLIQFQNNGVVDDSQLPKDRFSAERLKGVDSTLKIQPAKLEDSAVYLCASRGIRGLVTGELFFGEGSRLTVL.

The chain carries TRBV28 and TRBJ2-7; TRBD2 aligns across 8 bases. J gave up 4 bases and V 2 bases, and 19 bases lay outside the gene matches. The V gene's germline CDR1 is MDHEN and CDR2 SYDVKM. This CDR3 is 19 amino acids long. In DNA form, the CDR3 reads TGTGCCAGCAGTTTAGCGGGAGTGGGTCGGGGGGGCCTACGATACGAGCAGTACTTC. Translating it yields CASSLAGVGRGGLRYEQYF.

The chain joins TRBV15 to TRBJ2-1, with unresolved D. The CDR3 is made up of 13 amino acids. Per the germline V gene, CDR1 is LNHNV and CDR2 is YYDKDF (reference sequence). V was pared by 1 base and J by 3 bases, with 4 bases between. CDR3 loop: CATSRVRYNEQFF. Here the CDR3 DNA reads TGTGCCACCAGCAGAGTACGCTACAATGAGCAGTTCTTC.

The rearrangement links TRBV9 to TRBJ2-7, with a weak D call TRBD1 (5 bases). The CDR3 covers 16 residues. Trimming left V 0 bases short and J 2 bases short, with 15 bases between. Germline V gives CDR1 SGDLS, CDR2 YYNGEE. The CDR3 protein is CASSVGLRGPPYEQYF. The CDR3 coding sequence is TGTGCCAGCAGCGTAGGGCTAAGGGGCCCTCCCTACGAGCAGTACTTC.

Note on this clone: The sample holds other DNA sequences that translate to the same CDR3. The V and J genes are TRBV5-1 and TRBJ1-3, with unresolved D. Trimming took 0 bases from V and 1 from J, leaving 2 bases between them. Germline values: CDR1 SGHRS, CDR2 YFSETQ. CDR3 length: 13 residues. DNA for the CDR3: TGCGCCAGCAGCTTGGGTTCTGGAAACACCATATATTTT. Its protein product is CASSLGSGNTIYF.

The V call is TRBV12-5, the J call TRBJ2-5; D could derive from TRBD1 or TRBD2 (7 bases each). V dropped 4 bases and J dropped 5 bases, with 14 bases sitting between them. This CDR3 spans 14 amino acids. Per the germline V gene, CDR1 is LGHNT and CDR2 is FRNRAP. CDR3 coding DNA: TGTGCTAGTGGTTCGCTCCAGGGGGGGGAGACCCAGTACTTC. It encodes CASGSLQGGETQYF.

As regards this clone: The same CDR3 is also encoded by other DNA sequences in this sample. The chain employs TRBV5-6 and TRBJ1-5; a weak D match, TRBD1 (5 bases). The V gene's germline CDR1 is SGHDT and CDR2 YYEEEE. The CDR3 has 15 amino acids. V lost 0 bases to trimming and J lost 3 bases, with 10 bases between them. The CDR3 sequence is CASSLAGGPNQPQHF. For the CDR3, the DNA is TGTGCCAGCAGCTTGGCGGGGGGTCCCAATCAGCCCCAGCATTTT.

The rearrangement links TRBV10-2 to TRBJ1-5, with unresolved D. V gave up 8 bases and J gave up 9 bases, with 17 bases separating them. Looked up from germline, CDR1 is WSHSY and CDR2 is SAAADI. The CDR3 is made up of 13 amino acids. The CDR3 coding sequence is TGCGCCAGCGCAGACCCCGCCGAGTCGCCCCAGCATTTT. Protein: CASADPAESPQHF.

The CDR3 protein is CASSLGGGGKLFF. In DNA form, the CDR3 reads TGTGCCAGCAGCTTAGGGGGGGGAGGGAAACTGTTTTTT. The chain is built from TRBV7-2 and TRBJ1-4, with D maybe TRBD1 (5 bases). The CDR3 sequence is 13 residues long. CDR1 is SGHTA and CDR2 is FQGNSA in the germline V gene. The V and J ends lost 1 base and 11 bases respectively, with 11 bases between them.

This rearrangement joins TRBV7-3 to TRBJ2-1; TRBD1 is a possible D gene (6 bases). Between the trimmed V and J ends, which lost 5 bases and 0 bases, there was a span of 14 bases. The germline V gene has CDR1 SGHTA and CDR2 FQGTGA. This CDR3 has 16 residues. The DNA of the CDR3 is TGTGCCAGCAGCGCAGCCGGGACAAGCTCCTACAATGAGCAGTTCTTC. Translating gives CASSAAGTSSYNEQFF.

This sequence joins TRBV6-1 and TRBJ2-7, with D unclear. V lost 9 bases, J lost 3 bases, and 18 bases lay in between. This CDR3 is built from 14 residues. Germline values: CDR1 MNHNS, CDR2 SASEGT. The DNA of the CDR3 is TGTGCCAGTGTTATCGAGTCTTGGGGCTACGAGCAGTACTTC. This encodes CASVIESWGYEQYF.

This chain uses TRBV7-9 with TRBJ1-2; 7 bases align to TRBD1. Unmatched junction bases numbered 4, after V lost 5 bases and J lost 1 base. There are 14 residues in the CDR3. Germline V gene data show CDR1 as SEHNR and CDR2 as FQNEAQ (reference sequence). DNA of the CDR3: TGTGCCAGCAGCCTCGGGGACAGTAACTATGGCTACACCTTC. This gives the protein CASSLGDSNYGYTF.

The chain combines TRBV9 with TRBJ1-3; D possibly corresponds to TRBD1 (5 bases). This CDR3 has 16 residues. Germline CDR1 and CDR2: SGDLS and YYNGEE. V was trimmed by 7 bases and J by 0 bases, leaving 17 bases between them. The CDR3 sequence is CASGPGGTLSGNTIYF. CDR3 nucleotides: TGTGCCAGCGGGCCGGGGGGGACCCTCTCTGGAAACACCATATATTTT.

The rearrangement links TRBV6-5 to TRBJ1-1, with a weak D call TRBD1 (5 bases). Germline CDR1 and CDR2: MNHEY and SVGAGI. Trimming stripped 6 bases from V and 4 bases from J, with 18 bases between. This CDR3 has 15 amino acids. CDR3: CASRTGGLRSTEAFF. The CDR3 DNA reads TGTGCCAGCAGAACCGGGGGTTTGAGGAGCACTGAAGCTTTCTTT.